A selection of T cell receptor beta chains follows, all from one sample in a study of shared clonotypes between healthy human individuals. The data were produced by immunoSEQ multiplex PCR, yet TCRdb's version contains in-frame clones alone and is incomplete. The sample records about 470,000 clones, around 79% being singletons. The sequencing sample was made of PBMCs. The receptors shown here come from a woman between 40 and 55 years old in good health. Some clones in this sample may be carry-over from other donors' samples. Each CDR3 is given with its conserved first and last residue. D genes are given only for firm matches. Some rows have no size entry. The others give once, few or many, or a class for an expanded clone.

j_call clone_size d_call v_call cdr3_aa cdr3_nt
TRBJ1-1 . . TRBV7-9 CASSRTNPEAFF TGTGCCAGCAGTCGGACGAACCCTGAAGCTTTCTTT
TRBJ2-1 . . TRBV7-6 CASSLNRANEQFF TGTGCCAGCAGCTTAAACAGGGCTAATGAGCAGTTCTTC
TRBJ2-3 . TRBD2 TRBV15 CATSIRAGESDTQYF TGTGCCACCAGCATACGGGCGGGAGAAAGCGATACGCAGTATTTT
TRBJ1-6 . . TRBV7-2 CASSGGPGSNSPLHF TGTGCCAGCAGCGGCGGGCCAGGATCAAATTCACCCCTCCACTTT
TRBJ2-1 . TRBD1 TRBV9 CASSVRDRDYNEQFF TGTGCCAGCAGCGTCCGGGACAGGGACTACAATGAGCAGTTCTTC
TRBJ2-7 . TRBD2 TRBV6-1 CASSDRLAGALSEQYF TGTGCCAGCAGTGATCGACTAGCGGGAGCTCTTAGCGAGCAGTACTTC
TRBJ1-2 . TRBD1 TRBV6-1 CASSRDRGDSGYTF TGTGCCAGCAGTAGGGACAGGGGGGACTCTGGCTACACCTTC
TRBJ1-2 . . TRBV18 CASSLTPGKTNYGYTF TGTGCCAGCTCACTGACTCCCGGGAAGACTAACTATGGCTACACCTTC
TRBJ2-2 . . TRBV18 CASSPGSATDGELFF TGTGCCAGCTCACCAGGCTCAGCCACCGACGGGGAGCTGTTTTTT
TRBJ2-5 . . TRBV7-3 CASSLTGTKGETQYF TGTGCCAGCAGCTTGACGGGCACGAAAGGAGAGACCCAGTACTTC
TRBJ2-2 . TRBD1 TRBV25-1 CASHGTGGWIGELFF TGTGCCAGCCACGGGACAGGGGGTTGGATCGGGGAGCTGTTTTTT
TRBJ1-2 few . TRBV5-1 CASSLEGVTNYGYTF TGCGCCAGCAGCTTGGAAGGTGTGACTAACTATGGCTACACCTTC
TRBJ2-2 . . TRBV7-2 CASSPRLEFRAGELFF TGTGCCAGCAGCCCCCGACTAGAATTCAGGGCTGGGGAGCTGTTTTTT
TRBJ2-7 . TRBD2 TRBV28 CASRRLAETYEQYF TGTGCCAGCAGGAGACTAGCGGAGACCTACGAGCAGTACTTC
TRBJ2-5 . . TRBV5-6 CASSPYVQQETQYF TGTGCCAGCAGCCCGTACGTACAGCAAGAGACCCAGTACTTC
TRBJ1-6 . TRBD1 TRBV18 CASSPDRGPPRSPLHF TGTGCCAGCTCACCGGACAGGGGGCCCCCCAGGTCACCCCTCCACTTT
TRBJ2-2 . TRBD2 TRBV10-2 CASRASGRAGELFF TGCGCCAGCAGGGCTAGCGGGAGGGCCGGGGAGCTGTTTTTT
TRBJ2-1 . . TRBV7-3 CASSPTASSYNEQFF TGTGCCAGCAGCCCTACAGCGAGCTCCTACAATGAGCAGTTCTTC
TRBJ1-1 . . TRBV18 CASSPQGGNTEAFF TGTGCCAGCTCACCACAGGGGGGGAACACTGAAGCTTTCTTT
TRBJ1-6 once . TRBV10-2 CASSESQGVGSPLHF TGCGCCAGCAGTGAGTCGCAGGGAGTAGGGTCACCCCTCCACTTT
TRBJ2-7 . TRBD2 TRBV30 CAWTRAGGHEQYF TGTGCCTGGACACGAGCGGGAGGGCACGAGCAGTACTTC
TRBJ2-6 . . TRBV7-3 CASSLGGPNSGANVLTF TGTGCCAGCAGCTTAGGGGGACCGAACTCTGGGGCCAACGTCCTGACTTTC
TRBJ1-2 few . TRBV4-1 CASSQGWGDGYTF TGCGCCAGCAGCCAAGGTTGGGGTGATGGCTACACCTTC
TRBJ1-5 . . TRBV19 CASSTPNQPQHF TGTGCCAGTAGTACACCTAATCAGCCCCAGCATTTT
TRBJ2-1 . . TRBV6-5 CASSPPSTAQFF TGTGCCAGCAGTCCTCCTTCTACAGCGCAGTTCTTC
TRBJ1-6 once . TRBV10-2 CASSESSPGASSPLHF TGCGCCAGCAGTGAGTCGAGCCCGGGGGCGAGTTCACCCCTCCACTTT
TRBJ2-7 once . TRBV10-3 CAISPTSRSYEQYF TGTGCCATCAGCCCAACCAGCCGGTCCTACGAGCAGTACTTC
TRBJ2-1 . TRBD2 TRBV10-2 CATVLAGGYNEQFF TGCGCCACCGTACTAGCGGGAGGGTACAATGAGCAGTTCTTC
TRBJ2-2 . . TRBV19 CASSIGYTGELFF TGTGCCAGTAGTATTGGCTACACCGGGGAGCTGTTTTTT
TRBJ2-5 . . TRBV9 CASSVGPGRETQYF TGTGCCAGCAGCGTAGGGCCGGGAAGAGAGACCCAGTACTTC
TRBJ1-1 . . TRBV7-9 CASSLAREAFF TGTGCCAGCAGCTTAGCAAGGGAAGCTTTCTTT
TRBJ2-1 few TRBD2 TRBV29-1 CSVEGLAGEKRQFF TGCAGCGTTGAAGGGCTAGCGGGAGAAAAAAGGCAGTTCTTC
TRBJ2-1 . . TRBV7-3 CASSLDPINEQFF TGTGCCAGCAGCTTAGACCCGATCAATGAGCAGTTCTTC
TRBJ2-1 few . TRBV6-1 CASSWGQGRSNEQFF TGTGCCAGCAGCTGGGGACAAGGGAGAAGCAATGAGCAGTTCTTC
TRBJ2-7 . . TRBV7-9 CASSSRGREGREQYF TGTGCCAGCAGCTCGAGGGGCAGGGAAGGTCGCGAGCAGTACTTC
TRBJ2-5 . TRBD2 TRBV4-1 CASSQPPGRGQETQYF TGCGCCAGCAGCCAACCCCCGGGGAGGGGCCAAGAGACCCAGTACTTC
TRBJ1-5 . TRBD1 TRBV18 CASRQGLDQPQHF TGTGCCAGCCGACAGGGTCTGGACCAGCCCCAGCATTTT
TRBJ2-7 . TRBD1 TRBV29-1 CSVFTSGQGHYEQYF TGCAGCGTTTTCACTTCCGGACAGGGTCACTACGAGCAGTACTTC
TRBJ2-3 . . TRBV7-2 CASSFRPGLGDTQYF TGTGCCAGCAGCTTCCGTCCGGGGCTTGGAGATACGCAGTATTTT
TRBJ2-1 . . TRBV11-2 CASSLDPRAYRGGEQFF TGTGCCAGCAGCTTAGATCCTAGGGCCTACCGAGGAGGTGAGCAGTTCTTC
TRBJ2-5 few . TRBV10-3 CAISAGVEGETQYF TGTGCCATCAGTGCGGGAGTCGAAGGGGAGACCCAGTACTTC
TRBJ2-4 . TRBD2 TRBV6-1 CASSDSLAGVAKNIQYF TGTGCCAGCAGTGATTCACTAGCGGGAGTAGCCAAAAACATTCAGTACTTC
TRBJ2-1 . TRBD1 TRBV5-1 CASSLGSDRGLNEQFF TGCGCCAGCAGCTTGGGGAGTGACAGGGGGCTCAATGAGCAGTTCTTC
TRBJ2-2 . . TRBV7-2 CASSRYGELFF TGTGCCAGCAGCCGGTACGGGGAGCTGTTTTTT
TRBJ2-1 few . TRBV9 CASSRLIGEQFF TGTGCCAGCAGCCGACTGATAGGAGAGCAGTTCTTC
TRBJ1-5 . . TRBV4-3 CASSQDRVGQPQHF TGCGCCAGCAGCCAAGATAGGGTTGGGCAGCCCCAGCATTTT
TRBJ2-7 . . TRBV7-2 CASRVGGDRDEQYF TGTGCCAGCAGAGTAGGCGGGGACCGAGACGAGCAGTACTTC
TRBJ1-2 few TRBD1 TRBV27 CASSKKTGRNYGYTF TGTGCCAGCAGCAAAAAGACAGGGAGAAACTATGGCTACACCTTC
TRBJ2-1 . . TRBV19 CASSPVQRLYFNEQFF TGTGCCAGTAGCCCCGTTCAGCGTTTATATTTCAATGAGCAGTTCTTC